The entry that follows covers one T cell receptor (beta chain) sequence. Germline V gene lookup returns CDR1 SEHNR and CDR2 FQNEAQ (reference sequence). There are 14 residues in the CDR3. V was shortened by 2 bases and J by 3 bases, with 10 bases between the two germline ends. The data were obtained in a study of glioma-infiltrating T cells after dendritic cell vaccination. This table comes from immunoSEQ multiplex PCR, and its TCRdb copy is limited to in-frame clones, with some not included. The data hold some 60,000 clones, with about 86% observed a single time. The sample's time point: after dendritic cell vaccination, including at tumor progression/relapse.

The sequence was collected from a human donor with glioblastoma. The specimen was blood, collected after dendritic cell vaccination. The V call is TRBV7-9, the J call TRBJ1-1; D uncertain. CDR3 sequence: CASSLLSGDTEAFF. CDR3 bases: TGTGCCAGCAGCTTACTCTCAGGTGACACTGAAGCTTTCTTT.